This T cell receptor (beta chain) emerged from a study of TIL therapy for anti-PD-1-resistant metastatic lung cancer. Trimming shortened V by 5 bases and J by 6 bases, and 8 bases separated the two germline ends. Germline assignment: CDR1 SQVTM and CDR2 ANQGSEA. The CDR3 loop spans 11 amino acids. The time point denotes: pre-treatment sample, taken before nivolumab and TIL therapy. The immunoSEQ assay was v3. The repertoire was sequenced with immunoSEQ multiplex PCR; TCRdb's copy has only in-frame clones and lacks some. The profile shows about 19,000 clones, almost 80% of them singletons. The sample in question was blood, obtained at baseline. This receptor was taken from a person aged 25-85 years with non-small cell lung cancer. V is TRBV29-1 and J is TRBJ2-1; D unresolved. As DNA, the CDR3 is TGCAGCGTTCGGGCAAGCAATGAGCAGTTCTTC. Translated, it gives CSVRASNEQFF.